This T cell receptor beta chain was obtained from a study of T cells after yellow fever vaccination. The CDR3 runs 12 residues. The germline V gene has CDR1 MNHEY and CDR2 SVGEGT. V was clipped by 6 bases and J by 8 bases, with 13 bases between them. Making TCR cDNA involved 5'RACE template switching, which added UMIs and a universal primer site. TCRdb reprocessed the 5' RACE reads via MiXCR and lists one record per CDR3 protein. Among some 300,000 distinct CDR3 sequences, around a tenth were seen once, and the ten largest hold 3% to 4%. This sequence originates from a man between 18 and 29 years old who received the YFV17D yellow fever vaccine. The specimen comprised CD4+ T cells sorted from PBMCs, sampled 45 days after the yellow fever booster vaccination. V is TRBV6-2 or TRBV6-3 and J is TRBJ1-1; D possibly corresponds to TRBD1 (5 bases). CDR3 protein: CASSDVGGEAFF. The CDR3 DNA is TGTGCCAGCAGCGACGTTGGGGGAGAAGCTTTCTTT.